The 31 T cell receptor beta chains reported below all come from one sample, sequenced in a study of blood T cell repertoires in COVID-19. Sequencing was performed with immunoSEQ multiplex PCR; in TCRdb, only in-frame clones are kept and a portion is missing. There are 85,000 to 90,000 clones in the sample; 89% occur only once, and 5% to 5.5% lies in the top ten. Sequenced input: peripheral blood. Receptors originate from an elderly woman with active COVID-19.

The rearrangement joins TRBV6-1 to TRBJ1-1, with unresolved D. The germline V gene encodes CDR1 MNHNS and CDR2 SASEGT. Trimming removed 2 bases at V and 1 base at J, with 11 bases between. The length of the CDR3 is 15 residues. CDR3 DNA sequence: TGTGCCAGCAGTGAACACCGGGCGGGGAACACTGAAGCTTTCTTT. Translated, it gives CASSEHRAGNTEAFF.

CDR3 nucleotide sequence: TGTGCCAGCAGCAACCAGGGGCTAGGGGGAGATACGCAGTATTTT. It encodes CASSNQGLGGDTQYF. The J gene is TRBJ2-3, the V gene TRBV5-6; a possible D gene is TRBD1 (6 bases). The germline V and J ends were trimmed by 4 bases and 5 bases, with 17 bases remaining between them. The CDR3 contains 15 residues. Germline V lookup: CDR1 SGHDT, CDR2 YYEEEE.

The gene calls are TRBV9 and TRBJ2-3; D not resolved. CDR1 SGDLS and CDR2 YYNGEE come from the germline V gene. The CDR3 is 14 amino acids. V shed 0 bases and J shed 1 base, with 6 bases lying between them. DNA for the CDR3: TGTGCCAGCAGCGTAGTTCCCGGCACAGATACGCAGTATTTT. Amino acid sequence: CASSVVPGTDTQYF.

This clone appeared a single time. V is TRBV28 and J is TRBJ2-7; TRBD2 aligns across 8 bases. Per germline, CDR1 MDHEN and CDR2 SYDVKM. The CDR3 extends over 14 amino acids. The V and J ends lost 6 bases and 3 bases, in that order; junction bases with no gene match: 7. Here the CDR3 reads CASSTTSENYEQYF. In nucleotides, the CDR3 is TGTGCCAGCAGCACGACTAGCGAGAACTACGAGCAGTACTTC.

The V gene is TRBV18, the J gene TRBJ2-3; D not certain. CDR3 length equals 14 residues. The V gene lost 6 bases and the J gene lost 4 bases, with 14 bases spanning the gap. Germline values: CDR1 KGHSH, CDR2 LQKENI. CDR3 residues: CASSTAVSPDTQYF. The DNA of the CDR3 is TGTGCCAGCTCTACTGCGGTCTCGCCAGATACGCAGTATTTT.

The chain employs TRBV6-6 and TRBJ1-5; D uncertain. CDR3 length: 15 amino acids. CDR1 is MNHNY, CDR2 SVGAGI, per germline (reference sequence). The V gene lost 2 bases and the J gene lost 2 bases, with 10 bases spanning the gap. The CDR3, as DNA: TGTGCCAGCAGTTACCCCGGGGAGCGCAATCAGCCCCAGCATTTT. Translation gives CASSYPGERNQPQHF.

The V and J genes are TRBV7-7 and TRBJ2-7, with D possibly being TRBD1 (6 bases). The CDR3 runs 13 residues. V shed 2 bases and J shed 6 bases, with 11 bases lying between them. Germline lookup yields CDR1 SSHAT and CDR2 FNYEAQ (reference sequence). The CDR3 nucleotides read TGTGCCAGCAGCTTAATTGCAGGGGCCGAGCAGTACTTC. It yields the protein CASSLIAGAEQYF.

The J gene is TRBJ2-1, the V gene TRBV14; possible D gene TRBD2, 6 bases. V lost 4 bases and J lost 5, with 15 bases in between. The CDR3 extends over 15 amino acids. Germline lookup yields CDR1 SGHDN and CDR2 FVKESK. The CDR3 is CASSRTGSPHNEQFF. The CDR3 nucleotides read TGTGCCAGCAGCCGGACCGGGAGCCCCCACAATGAGCAGTTCTTC.

V usage is TRBV14 and J usage is TRBJ2-5; D not certain. The CDR3 loop spans 11 amino acids. The germline V gene has CDR1 SGHDN and CDR2 FVKESK. V was clipped by 8 bases and J by 3 bases, with 7 bases between them. CDR3 DNA sequence: TGTGCCAGCTCCTATGAAGAGACCCAGTACTTC. This codes for CASSYEETQYF.

The chain carries TRBV29-1 and TRBJ2-1; 8 nucleotides align to TRBD1. The germline gives CDR1 SQVTM, CDR2 ANQGSEA. The CDR3 contains 13 residues. The V gene end was trimmed by 7 bases and the J gene end by 6 bases; junction bases not matched to a gene: 8. CDR3 protein: CSGRAGGINEQFF. The CDR3 DNA sequence: TGCAGCGGGAGGGCAGGGGGCATCAATGAGCAGTTCTTC.

This clone was detected a few times. The gene calls are TRBV4-3 and TRBJ1-3; D is unresolved. From germline, CDR1 is LGHNA and CDR2 YSLEER. There are 16 residues in the CDR3. Between the trimmed V and J ends, which lost 1 base and 1 base, there was a span of 11 bases. The CDR3 nucleotides are TGCGCCAGCAGCCAAGTGTCGCGGAGGTCTGGAAACACCATATATTTT. Its protein product is CASSQVSRRSGNTIYF.

V gene TRBV5-6 combines with J gene TRBJ2-3; tentative D call: TRBD2 (6 bases). CDR3 length: 19 residues. CDR1 and CDR2 from the germline V gene are SGHDT and YYEEEE. V shed 0 bases and J shed 4 bases, with 24 bases lying between them. Here the CDR3 reads CASSLVRGWDSEGPDTQYF. CDR3 DNA: TGTGCCAGCAGCTTGGTTAGGGGCTGGGACTCTGAGGGTCCAGATACGCAGTATTTT. Full variable domain (missing parts from reference TRBV5-6 and TRBJ2-3): DAGVTQSPTHLIKTRGQQVTLRCSPKSGHDTVSWYQQALGQGPQFIFQYYEEEERQRGNFPDRFSGHQFPNYSSELNVNALLLGDSALYLCASSLVRGWDSEGPDTQYFGPGTRLTVL.

In this sample, this clone turned up once. This chain links TRBV7-9 with TRBJ2-7; D is possibly TRBD1 (5 bases). CDR3 length: 13 residues. The ends were cut back, 5 bases at V and 7 bases at J, with 15 bases in the middle. CDR1 is SEHNR, CDR2 FQNEAQ, per germline (reference sequence). Written as DNA, the CDR3 is TGTGCCAGCAGCCTTTTAGGGGCAGGGGAGCAGTACTTC. Its protein is CASSLLGAGEQYF. Together with reference TRBV7-9 and TRBJ2-7, the CDR3 gives the full variable domain: DTGVSQNPRHKITKRGQNVTFRCDPISEHNRLYWYRQTLGQGPEFLTYFQNEAQLEKSRLLSDRFSAERPKGSFSTLEIQRTEQGDSAMYLCASSLLGAGEQYFGPGTRLTVT.

The chain links TRBV12-5 to TRBJ2-3; a weak D match, TRBD2 (5 bases). V was shortened by 6 bases and J by 0 bases, with 16 bases between the two germline ends. CDR3 size: 16 residues. Germline V gives CDR1 LGHNT, CDR2 FRNRAP. The CDR3 reads CASGIGVAPSTDTQYF. CDR3 DNA: TGTGCTAGTGGGATCGGGGTGGCTCCTAGCACAGATACGCAGTATTTT.

The rearrangement links TRBV5-4 to TRBJ2-7; D uncertain. The CDR3 extends over 16 amino acids. Trimming removed 0 bases from V and 4 bases from J, with 17 bases in between. Germline V gene sequence: CDR1 SGHNT, CDR2 YYREEE (reference sequence). CDR3 DNA: TGTGCCAGCAGCTTGGCGGCAGACTTACGGGTTTACGAGCAGTACTTC. Protein product: CASSLAADLRVYEQYF. The whole variable domain, filled in from reference TRBV5-4 and TRBJ2-7, reads ETGVTQSPTHLIKTRGQQVTLRCSSQSGHNTVSWYQQALGQGPQFIFQYYREEENGRGNFPPRFSGLQFPNYSSELNVNALELDDSALYLCASSLAADLRVYEQYFGPGTRLTVT.

In this sample, this clone turned up once. The rearrangement joins TRBV5-4 to TRBJ2-3, with a weak D call TRBD1 (6 bases). Germline V gene sequence: CDR1 SGHNT, CDR2 YYREEE (reference sequence). This CDR3 is 16 amino acids long. The germline V and J ends were trimmed by 4 bases and 0 bases, with 15 bases remaining between them. This chain's CDR3 is CASSPPGQISTDTQYF. CDR3 sequence (DNA): TGTGCCAGCAGCCCCCCAGGACAGATTAGCACAGATACGCAGTATTTT.

J is TRBJ2-5 and V is TRBV18, with D possibly matching TRBD2 (5 bases). CDR1 is KGHSH and CDR2 is LQKENI in the germline V gene. The CDR3 sequence is 12 residues long. V was shortened by 6 bases and J by 4 bases, with 9 bases between the two germline ends. DNA for the CDR3: TGTGCCAGCTCCCTCCGGGGAGAGACCCAGTACTTC. This sequence encodes CASSLRGETQYF. Drawing the rest from reference TRBV18 and TRBJ2-5, the complete variable domain is NAGVMQNPRHLVRRRGQEARLRCSPMKGHSHVYWYRQLPEEGLKFMVYLQKENIIDESGMPKERFSAEFPKEGPSILRIQQVVRGDSAAYFCASSLRGETQYFGPGTRLLVL.

The count of this clone is one. V usage is TRBV24-1 and J usage is TRBJ2-1, with D perhaps TRBD2 (6 bases). Germline CDR1 and CDR2: KGHDR and SFDVKD. The CDR3 extends over 17 amino acids. Trimming took 0 bases from V and 2 from J, leaving 13 bases between them. The CDR3: CATSDLSGGDTYNEQFF. For the CDR3, the DNA is TGTGCCACCAGTGATTTGAGTGGCGGGGATACCTACAATGAGCAGTTCTTC.

This chain uses TRBV14 with TRBJ2-1, with no clear D. The V end lost 7 bases, the J end lost 8 bases, and 15 bases lay between the germline ends. CDR3 length: 13 amino acids. From germline, CDR1 is SGHDN and CDR2 FVKESK. The CDR3 sequence: CASNDDRVHEQFF. In DNA, the CDR3 is TGTGCCAGCAACGACGACCGGGTCCATGAGCAGTTCTTC.

This clone appeared a single time. The CDR3 DNA follows: TGTGCCAGTAGGCCCAGGGGGACCGACTATGGCTACACCTTC. It is translated as CASRPRGTDYGYTF. The J gene is TRBJ1-2, the V gene TRBV19; 7 nucleotides align to TRBD1. V shed 6 bases, J shed 3 bases, and the junction held 7 bases outside the gene matches. Germline V gene data show CDR1 as LNHDA and CDR2 as SQIVND (reference sequence). The CDR3 totals 14 residues.

The chain uses TRBV30 and TRBJ1-2, with D perhaps matching TRBD1 (6 bases). This CDR3 contains 15 residues. V shed 0 bases and J shed 4 bases, with 15 bases lying between them. Germline V gene sequence: CDR1 GTSNPN, CDR2 SVGIG (reference sequence). CDR3 sequence: CAWSVLGAGAYGYTF. The CDR3 region has the DNA TGTGCCTGGAGTGTACTAGGTGCAGGGGCCTATGGCTACACCTTC.

The rearrangement joins TRBV29-1 to TRBJ2-3, with a tentative D call TRBD2 (5 bases). The CDR3 has 12 amino acids. CDR1 and CDR2 from the germline V gene are SQVTM and ANQGSEA. The V end was cut by 0 bases, the J end by 5 bases, with 6 bases between. CDR3 in amino acids: CSVEDRGDTQYF. CDR3 sequence (DNA): TGCAGCGTTGAAGATCGGGGAGATACGCAGTATTTT.

This rearrangement joins TRBV7-9 to TRBJ1-2; the match to TRBD1 covers 8 bases. The V gene's germline CDR1 is SEHNR and CDR2 FQNEAQ (reference sequence). The CDR3 consists of 14 residues. The V gene end was trimmed by 1 base and the J gene end by 7 bases; junction bases not matched to a gene: 5. The CDR3 DNA is TGTGCCAGCAGCTTAGTGGGGCAGGGGGCTGGCTACACCTTC. Its translation is CASSLVGQGAGYTF.

This chain joins TRBV5-4 and TRBJ2-3; a possible D gene is TRBD1 (5 bases). V was trimmed by 3 bases and J by 8 bases, leaving 19 bases between them. Germline V lookup: CDR1 SGHNT, CDR2 YYREEE (reference sequence). The CDR3 extends over 15 amino acids. The DNA for the CDR3 is TGTGCCAGCAGCTCACCACCTCCCAATGGGGCTACGCAGTATTTT. This sequence encodes CASSSPPPNGATQYF.

This clone was detected only once. The chain links TRBV4-2 to TRBJ2-1; D not certain. CDR3 length: 15 residues. V dropped 1 base and J dropped 5 bases, with 12 bases sitting between them. Looked up from germline, CDR1 is LGHNA and CDR2 is YNFKEQ. The CDR3 DNA reads as TGTGCCAGCAGCCAAGGCCAGAGGCAGCACAATGAGCAGTTCTTC. Translated: CASSQGQRQHNEQFF.

The rearrangement joins TRBV5-6 to TRBJ2-7, with 9 bases lining up with TRBD1. Germline CDR1 is SGHDT and CDR2 is YYEEEE. Unmatched junction bases numbered 9, after V lost 4 bases and J lost 4 bases. The CDR3 loop spans 15 amino acids. The CDR3 sequence is CASSPTGGDSYEQYF. The CDR3 DNA follows: TGTGCCAGCAGCCCTACAGGGGGCGATTCGTACGAGCAGTACTTC. The full variable domain, completed using reference TRBV5-6 and TRBJ2-7, is DAGVTQSPTHLIKTRGQQVTLRCSPKSGHDTVSWYQQALGQGPQFIFQYYEEEERQRGNFPDRFSGHQFPNYSSELNVNALLLGDSALYLCASSPTGGDSYEQYFGPGTRLTVT.

This chain uses TRBV2 with TRBJ2-5, with TRBD2 matching over 12 bases. The ends lost 5 bases at V and 2 bases at J; junction bases unmatched: 3. The CDR3 runs to 15 residues. CDR1 and CDR2 from the germline V gene are SNHLY and FYNNEI. CDR3: CASSRLAGAQETQYF. The DNA for the CDR3 is TGTGCCAGCAGTCGACTAGCGGGAGCACAAGAGACCCAGTACTTC.

This chain joins TRBV7-8 and TRBJ2-7, with D maybe TRBD1 (5 bases). Germline V gives CDR1 SGHVS, CDR2 FQNEAQ. The CDR3 spans 14 residues. V lost 2 bases and J 2 bases, leaving 10 bases between the germline ends. CDR3 DNA: TGTGCCAGCAGCTTATATGGGGCTACCTACGAGCAGTACTTC. It codes for CASSLYGATYEQYF.

CDR3 amino acids: CASSQIGRDANEQFF. In DNA, the CDR3 is TGTGCCAGCAGCCAAATCGGCAGGGATGCAAATGAGCAGTTCTTC. The chain combines TRBV4-2 with TRBJ2-1; perhaps TRBD1 as D (5 bases). V was clipped by 2 bases and J by 7 bases, with 15 bases between them. The CDR3 runs to 15 residues. CDR1 and CDR2 from the germline V gene are LGHNA and YNFKEQ.

In this sample, this clone turned up once. The chain uses TRBV24-1 and TRBJ2-7, with TRBD2 as a possible D gene (5 bases). The V gene lost 5 bases and the J gene lost 6 bases, with 10 bases spanning the gap. Germline V gene sequence: CDR1 KGHDR, CDR2 SFDVKD. The CDR3 has 12 residues. The CDR3 protein is CATSARGSEQYF. In DNA form, the CDR3 reads TGTGCCACCAGTGCTCGGGGATCCGAGCAGTACTTC.

The chain is built from TRBV11-1 and TRBJ2-1; the match to TRBD1 covers 8 bases. CDR1 and CDR2 (germline): SGHAT, FQDESV (reference sequence). Unmatched junction bases numbered 9, after V lost 4 bases and J lost 7 bases. The CDR3 has 15 amino acids. CDR3 loop: CASSSRGRGGNEQFF. The DNA for the CDR3 is TGTGCCAGCAGCTCCAGGGGGCGCGGAGGGAATGAGCAGTTCTTC.